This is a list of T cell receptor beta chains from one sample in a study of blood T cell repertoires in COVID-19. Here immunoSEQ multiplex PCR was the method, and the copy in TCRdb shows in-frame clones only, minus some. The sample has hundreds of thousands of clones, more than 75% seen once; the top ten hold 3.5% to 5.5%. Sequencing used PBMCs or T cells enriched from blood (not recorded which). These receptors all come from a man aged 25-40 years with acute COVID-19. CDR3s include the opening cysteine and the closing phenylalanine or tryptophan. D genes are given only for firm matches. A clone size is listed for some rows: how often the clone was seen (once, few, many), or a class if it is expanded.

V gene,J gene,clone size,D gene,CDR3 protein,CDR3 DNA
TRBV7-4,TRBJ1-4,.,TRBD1,CASSLGQGAEKLFF,TGTGCCAGCAGCTTAGGGCAGGGGGCGGAAAAACTGTTTTTT
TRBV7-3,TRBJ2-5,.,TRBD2,CASSLKGLAGGTQYF,TGTGCCAGCAGCCTCAAGGGACTAGCGGGGGGGACCCAGTACTTC
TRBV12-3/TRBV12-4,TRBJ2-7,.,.,CASSSRQDEQYF,TGTGCCAGCAGTTCTCGACAGGACGAGCAGTACTTC
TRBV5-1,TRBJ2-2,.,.,CASSLTGNTGELFF,TGCGCCAGCAGCTTGACGGGGAACACCGGGGAGCTGTTTTTT
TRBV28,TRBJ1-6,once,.,CASSRTNSPLHF,TGTGCCAGCAGTCGCACAAATTCACCCCTCCACTTT
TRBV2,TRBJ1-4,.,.,CASSEKPLDEKLFF,TGTGCCAGCAGTGAAAAACCTTTAGATGAAAAACTGTTTTTT
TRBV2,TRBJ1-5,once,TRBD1,CASSGASGTDNQPQHF,TGTGCCAGCAGTGGGGCTTCCGGGACAGACAATCAGCCCCAGCATTTT
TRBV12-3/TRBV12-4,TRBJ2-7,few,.,CASRPGGTYEQYF,TGTGCCAGCCGCCCTGGGGGGACCTACGAGCAGTACTTC
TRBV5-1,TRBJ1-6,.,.,CASRDPTRGRGSPLHF,TGCGCCAGCAGGGACCCGACGCGAGGGCGGGGTTCACCCCTCCACTTT
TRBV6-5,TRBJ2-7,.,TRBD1,CAVTGTGNEQYF,TGTGCCGTCACCGGGACAGGGAACGAGCAGTACTTC
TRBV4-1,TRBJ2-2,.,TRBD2,CASSQVGSGATGELFF,TGCGCCAGCAGCCAAGTTGGGAGCGGGGCCACCGGGGAGCTGTTTTTT
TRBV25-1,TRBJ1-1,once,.,CASSLGVDTEAFF,TGTGCCAGCTCGCTAGGGGTTGACACTGAAGCTTTCTTT
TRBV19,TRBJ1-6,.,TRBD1,CASRAKDRGGSPLHF,TGTGCCAGTAGGGCGAAGGACAGGGGTGGTTCACCCCTCCACTTT
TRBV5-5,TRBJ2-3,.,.,CASSLLAVDTDTQYF,TGTGCCAGCAGCCTATTAGCCGTGGACACAGATACGCAGTATTTT
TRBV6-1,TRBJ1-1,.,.,CASSEGAGLNTEAFF,TGTGCCAGCAGTGAGGGGGCAGGGTTAAACACTGAAGCTTTCTTT
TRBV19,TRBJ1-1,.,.,CASSMQGTNTEAFF,TGTGCCAGTAGTATGCAGGGTACGAACACTGAAGCTTTCTTT
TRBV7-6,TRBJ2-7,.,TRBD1,CASSLVGQGVEEQYF,TGTGCCAGCAGCTTAGTCGGGCAGGGGGTCGAGGAGCAGTACTTC
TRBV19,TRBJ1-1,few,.,CASSSQGTMNTEAFF,TGTGCCAGTAGTTCCCAAGGGACAATGAACACTGAAGCTTTCTTT
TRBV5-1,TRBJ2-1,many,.,CASSLGGTRGSEQFF,TGCGCCAGCAGCTTGGGAGGGACAAGAGGGAGTGAGCAGTTCTTC
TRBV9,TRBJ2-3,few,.,CASSVVPSSTDTQYF,TGTGCCAGCAGCGTAGTTCCGTCCTCCACAGATACGCAGTATTTT
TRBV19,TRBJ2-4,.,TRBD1,CASSFSDRSKNIQYF,TGTGCCAGTAGTTTTTCGGACAGGAGCAAAAACATTCAGTACTTC
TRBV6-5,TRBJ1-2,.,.,CASSYSNLSPNYGYTF,TGTGCCAGCAGTTACTCAAACCTGAGTCCTAACTATGGCTACACCTTC
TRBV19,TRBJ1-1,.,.,CASSIDHTGNTEAFF,TGTGCCAGTAGTATAGATCATACAGGGAACACTGAAGCTTTCTTT